This passage covers 27 T cell receptor beta chains from one sample sequenced in a study of CD8+CD57+ T cells in acquired aplastic anemia. Profiling that covered TCR beta VDJ and CDR3 relied on genomic DNA as its template. Via MiXCR, TCRdb re-called the reads, giving one row per CDR3 protein. This sample has about 120,000 distinct CDR3 sequences, with 55% to 70% found just once. All patients picked for sequencing had shown, by flow cytometry, an expansion of CD8+CD57+ cells. The specimen was sorted CD4+, CD8+, or CD8+CD57+ T cells (not recorded which) from PBMCs. The origin of the receptors is a human donor with aplastic anemia.

This chain connects TRBV4-1 to TRBJ2-4, with 9 bases lining up with TRBD1. CDR3 length equals 16 residues. Germline V gene data show CDR1 as MGHRA and CDR2 as YSYEKL. The J segment lost 1 base and the V segment lost 0 bases, leaving 1 base of the junction unmatched. Here the CDR3 DNA reads TGCGCCAGCAGCCAAGAACAGGGGGCTGCCAAAAACATTCAGTACTTC. It encodes CASSQEQGAAKNIQYF.

The chain joins TRBV29-1 to TRBJ2-3; D may be TRBD2 (5 bases). V was pared by 5 bases and J by 14 bases, with 26 bases between. The CDR3 runs to 14 residues. The germline CDR1 and CDR2 sequences are SQVTM and ANQGSEA. The CDR3 here is CSVQSLRTPPLWYF. The CDR3 DNA sequence: TGCAGCGTTCAGAGCCTAAGGACTCCCCCATTATGGTATTTT.

The sample holds many counts of this clonotype. The chain couples TRBV20-1 to TRBJ2-1; D uncertain. This CDR3 spans 16 amino acids. In germline, CDR1 is DFQATT, CDR2 SNEGSKA (reference sequence). V shed 2 bases and J shed 1 base, with 15 bases lying between them. This chain's CDR3 is CSARIPATESYNEQFF. The CDR3 DNA reads as TGCAGTGCTAGAATTCCGGCCACCGAGTCCTACAATGAGCAGTTCTTC.

The V gene is TRBV15, the J gene TRBJ2-7; 12 nucleotides line up with TRBD1. This CDR3 has 16 residues. The V gene end was trimmed by 0 bases and the J gene end by 7 bases; junction bases not matched to a gene: 7. In germline, CDR1 is LNHNV, CDR2 YYDKDF (reference sequence). CDR3 nucleotides: TGTGCCACCAGCAGAGATAGCGGGACAGGGGGCGGTGAGCAGTACTTC. This codes for CATSRDSGTGGGEQYF.

The genes are TRBV19 and TRBJ1-2; 9 bases agree with TRBD1. Germline-derived CDR1 and CDR2 are LNHDA and SQIVND (reference sequence). CDR3 length: 14 amino acids. The junction had 9 bases not matched to a gene; V was cut back by 5 bases and J by 8 bases. The CDR3 DNA follows: TGTGCCAGTAGTCCAGGGACAGGGATCGGGGGCTACACCTTC. Residues: CASSPGTGIGGYTF.

This clonotype was detected only a few times. The V gene is TRBV10-3, the J gene TRBJ1-1; the D is unclear. Germline values: CDR1 ENHRY, CDR2 SYGVKD. The CDR3 totals 14 residues. V dropped 8 bases and J dropped 1 base, with 14 bases sitting between them. CDR3 region: CAIGLGTANTEAFF. The CDR3 region has the DNA TGTGCCATCGGACTAGGCACGGCGAACACTGAAGCTTTCTTT.

The chain has TRBV20-1 and TRBJ1-1; 7 bases are a match to TRBD1. The CDR3 is 10 residues long. Looked up from germline, CDR1 is DFQATT and CDR2 is SNEGSKA (reference sequence). The V gene end was trimmed by 5 bases and the J gene end by 11 bases; junction bases not matched to a gene: 5. CDR3 bases: TGCAGTGCTGACAGGGAGACGGCTTTCTTT. Translated, it gives CSADRETAFF.

This clonotype was counted a few times. This rearrangement joins TRBV12-3 or TRBV12-4 to TRBJ2-3; 9 bases match TRBD2. This CDR3 is built from 16 residues. V gave up 1 base and J gave up 1 base; unmatched junction bases: 3. Written as DNA, the CDR3 is TGTGCCAGCAGTTTAGGGCCTAGCGGGGGCACAGATACGCAGTATTTT. Translated: CASSLGPSGGTDTQYF.

J is TRBJ2-1 and V is TRBV10-2; the match to TRBD2 covers 9 bases. V shed 6 bases, J shed 8 bases, and the junction held 14 bases outside the gene matches. Germline V gives CDR1 WSHSY, CDR2 SAAADI. The CDR3 is made up of 16 amino acids. For the CDR3, the DNA is TGCGCCAGCAGGGAAGGCGGGGGGGCCGGACGACATGAGCAGTTCTTC. Translated: CASREGGGAGRHEQFF.

The J gene is TRBJ1-1, the V gene TRBV19; D is uncertain. The CDR3 runs 13 residues. The germline V and J ends were trimmed by 4 bases and 0 bases, with 6 bases remaining between them. Germline values: CDR1 LNHDA, CDR2 SQIVND (reference sequence). CDR3 sequence reads: CASSTGVNTEAFF. The CDR3 DNA follows: TGTGCCAGTAGTACGGGTGTGAACACTGAAGCTTTCTTT.

The chain links TRBV7-4 to TRBJ1-2, with D perhaps TRBD1 (5 bases). The germline V gene encodes CDR1 SGHVT and CDR2 SQSDAQ. CDR3 size: 13 residues. The V gene lost 1 base and the J gene lost 7 bases, with 10 bases spanning the gap. The CDR3 DNA reads as TGTGCCAGCAGCTTAGTAGGGGCGGTTGGCTACACCTTC. Protein: CASSLVGAVGYTF.

The chain joins TRBV6-5 to TRBJ2-1, with no clear D. The CDR3 length is 17 residues. The germline V and J ends were trimmed by 2 bases and 0 bases, with 14 bases remaining between them. Germline-derived CDR1 and CDR2 are MNHEY and SVGAGI. The CDR3 reads CASSYIVRTSSYNEQFF. The CDR3 nucleotides are TGTGCCAGCAGTTACATAGTGAGAACCAGCTCCTACAATGAGCAGTTCTTC.

V is TRBV15 and J is TRBJ2-2; 10 bases match TRBD1. CDR3 size: 15 residues. Trimming at V came to 1 base and at J to 7 bases, leaving 3 bases not matched to a gene. Germline CDR1 reads LNHNV; CDR2 reads YYDKDF (reference sequence). CDR3 region: CATSRVGTGVGELFF. The CDR3 DNA reads as TGTGCCACCAGCAGAGTGGGGACAGGGGTCGGGGAGCTGTTTTTT.

The CDR3 protein is CASRQLAGRFPDTQYF. CDR3 DNA sequence: TGTGCCAGTAGGCAACTAGCGGGAAGGTTCCCAGATACGCAGTATTTT. The chain carries TRBV19 and TRBJ2-3, with 10 bases matching TRBD2. This CDR3 has 16 residues. The germline gives CDR1 LNHDA, CDR2 SQIVND (reference sequence). The J segment lost 4 bases and the V segment lost 6 bases, leaving 10 bases of the junction unmatched.

V gene TRBV7-8 combines with J gene TRBJ1-5; TRBD1 is a possible D gene (6 bases). This CDR3 contains 16 residues. Germline CDR1 is SGHVS and CDR2 is FQNEAQ. V lost 3 bases, J lost 6 bases, and 18 bases lay in between. The CDR3 nucleotides are TGTGCCAGCAGCTTGGGGGCGGGGAAGGCAGGTCAGCCCCAGCATTTT. Its translation: CASSLGAGKAGQPQHF.

This clonotype was recorded only once. The genes are TRBV2 and TRBJ2-6; perhaps TRBD1 as D (6 bases). This CDR3 has 15 residues. Trimming left V 6 bases short and J 0 bases short, with 9 bases between. Per the germline V gene, CDR1 is SNHLY and CDR2 is FYNNEI. CDR3 sequence: CASSPTGSGANVLTF. The CDR3 DNA is TGTGCCAGCAGCCCGACAGGCTCTGGGGCCAACGTCCTGACTTTC.

The V and J genes are TRBV15 and TRBJ2-1, with 10 bases fitting TRBD1. The CDR3 has 16 amino acids. Germline CDR1 is LNHNV and CDR2 is YYDKDF (reference sequence). V dropped 8 bases and J dropped 6; count of bases not matched to a gene: 13. In nucleotides, the CDR3 is TGTGCCACCGGATCCACGCGGACAGGGGGGCGCAATGAGCAGTTCTTC. It codes for CATGSTRTGGRNEQFF.

The chain has TRBV7-8 and TRBJ2-5; TRBD2 is a possible D gene (6 bases). Germline values: CDR1 SGHVS, CDR2 FQNEAQ. Trimming cost V 1 base and J 8 bases, with 14 bases left between them. CDR3 length equals 14 residues. This CDR3 reads CASSLEGAAGTQYF. The CDR3 region has the DNA TGTGCCAGCAGCTTAGAAGGGGCCGCGGGAACCCAGTACTTC. The full variable domain, with the rest looked up from reference TRBV7-8 and TRBJ2-5, is GAGVSQSPRYKVAKRGQDVALRCDPISGHVSLFWYQQALGQGPEFLTYFQNEAQLDKSGLPSDRFFAERPEGSVSTLKIQRTQQEDSAVYLCASSLEGAAGTQYFGPGTRLLVL.

V is TRBV10-3 and J is TRBJ2-7; 8 bases match TRBD1. V dropped 6 bases and J dropped 5; count of bases not matched to a gene: 12. The CDR3 consists of 15 residues. The V gene's germline CDR1 is ENHRY and CDR2 SYGVKD. The CDR3 is CAIRARTGKTDEQYF. The CDR3 region has the DNA TGTGCCATCAGGGCCAGGACAGGGAAGACCGACGAGCAGTACTTC.

The sample holds one count of this clonotype. The rearrangement joins TRBV19 to TRBJ2-5; 12 bases are a match to TRBD2. The end of the DNA is better explained by TRBJ2-1, so the J call may be wrong. The V gene's germline CDR1 is LNHDA and CDR2 SQIVND (reference sequence). CDR3 length: 16 amino acids. The CDR3, as DNA: TGTGCCAGTAGTCTGACTAGCGGGAGTGTCTACAATGAGCAGTTCTTC. Its protein product is CASSLTSGSVYNEQFF.

This clonotype was counted many times. The chain recombines TRBV19 with TRBJ2-7; D is ambiguous. Trimming cost V 3 bases and J 3 bases, with 9 bases left between them. Germline CDR1 is LNHDA and CDR2 is SQIVND (reference sequence). The CDR3 extends over 13 amino acids. The CDR3 loop is CASSIRPDYEQYF. In nucleotides, the CDR3 is TGTGCCAGTAGTATCCGCCCGGACTACGAGCAGTACTTC.

This sequence joins TRBV10-1 and TRBJ1-2; the D gene is possibly TRBD1 (5 bases). V lost 0 bases to trimming and J lost 2 bases, with 10 bases between them. CDR3 size: 15 residues. Germline V lookup: CDR1 WNHNN, CDR2 SYGVQD (reference sequence). CDR3 protein: CASSESGDRNYGYTF. DNA for the CDR3: TGCGCCAGCAGTGAGTCGGGGGACCGCAACTATGGCTACACCTTC.

This clonotype was counted a single time. The genes are TRBV7-6 and TRBJ2-7; weak D call: TRBD1 (6 bases). V lost 0 bases to trimming and J lost 2 bases, with 11 bases between them. Germline CDR1 SGHVS, CDR2 FNYEAQ. The CDR3 sequence is 15 residues long. The CDR3 nucleotides read TGTGCCAGCAGCTTAGCGGCAGGGGAGACCTACGAGCAGTACTTC. Translated: CASSLAAGETYEQYF.

The table lists this clonotype with many counts. This sequence joins TRBV5-1 and TRBJ2-1; the D gene is possibly TRBD1 (6 bases). Germline CDR1 is SGHRS and CDR2 is YFSETQ. The CDR3 consists of 13 residues. V was clipped by 2 bases and J by 7 bases, with 10 bases between them. DNA for the CDR3: TGCGCCAGCAGCTTCGTACAGGGAAATGAGCAGTTCTTC. This sequence encodes CASSFVQGNEQFF.

This chain joins TRBV11-2 and TRBJ1-3; D not certain. The CDR3 covers 14 residues. V dropped 4 bases and J dropped 3 bases, with 10 bases sitting between them. Germline CDR1 reads SGHAT; CDR2 reads FQNNGV. The CDR3 spells CASSSSRSGNTIYF. The CDR3 DNA reads TGTGCCAGCAGCTCGAGCCGGAGTGGAAACACCATATATTTT.

This clonotype has a count of ten or more. The V gene is TRBV11-2, the J gene TRBJ2-5, with 7 positions matching TRBD1. The ends lost 5 bases at V and 5 bases at J; junction bases unmatched: 8. This CDR3 comprises 14 residues. CDR1 is SGHAT and CDR2 is FQNNGV in the germline V gene. Here the CDR3 DNA reads TGTGCCAGCAGCCGACAGGGAATGATCGAGACCCAGTACTTC. It codes for CASSRQGMIETQYF.

This sequence joins TRBV29-1 and TRBJ2-7; D is possibly TRBD2 (5 bases). CDR3 length: 13 amino acids. With 5 bases removed from V and 0 bases from J, the gap between germline ends came to 11 bases. CDR1 and CDR2 (germline): SQVTM, ANQGSEA. The CDR3 DNA is TGCAGCGTTCGTTCTGGGAGCTCCTACGAGCAGTACTTC. Its translation: CSVRSGSSYEQYF.